Listed below are T cell receptor beta chains from one sample, sequenced in a study of control samples from healthy donors and cancer patients. Sequencing was performed with immunoSEQ multiplex PCR; in TCRdb, only in-frame clones are kept and a portion is missing. This repertoire shows 12,000 to 15,000 clones, roughly 80% found once; its top ten account for 17%. Material for sequencing was formalin-fixed, paraffin-embedded tissue. These TCRs come from a female donor with lung cancer. CDR3s include the opening cysteine and the closing phenylalanine or tryptophan. A D gene is named only where the DNA matches it firmly. Part of the rows lack a size; the others show once, few, many or a class for expanded clones.

TRBJ2-5,.,15,.,TRBV4-3,CASSQDSRAQETQYF,TGCGCCAGCAGCCAAGATTCGCGGGCACAAGAGACCCAGTACTTC
TRBJ1-5,.,13,.,TRBV7-2,CASSLINGQPQHF,TGTGCCAGCAGCTTAATAAATGGGCAGCCCCAGCATTTT
TRBJ2-1,.,14,.,TRBV27,CASSSPQGGNEQFF,TGTGCCAGCAGTAGCCCCCAGGGGGGCAATGAGCAGTTCTTC
TRBJ2-3,.,15,.,TRBV19,CASSLHGRGNQLQYF,TGTGCCAGTAGTCTTCACGGTCGGGGCAATCAGCTCCAGTATTTT
TRBJ1-5,TRBD1,16,.,TRBV19,CASSARDRGGHQPQHF,TGTGCCAGTAGTGCCCGGGACAGGGGTGGGCATCAGCCCCAGCATTTT
TRBJ1-5,.,15,.,TRBV6-5,CASGRSDSYNQPQHF,TGTGCCAGCGGAAGGAGCGACAGTTACAATCAGCCCCAGCATTTT
TRBJ2-7,.,11,.,TRBV29-1,CSVVSEYEQYF,TGCAGCGTTGTCAGCGAATACGAGCAGTACTTC
TRBJ1-6,.,13,.,TRBV3-1/TRBV3-2,CASKESGDSPLHF,TGTGCCAGCAAAGAGTCAGGGGACTCACCCCTCCACTTT
TRBJ1-1,.,13,.,TRBV7-9,CASSFLVNTEAFF,TGTGCCAGCAGCTTTTTGGTGAACACTGAAGCTTTCTTT
TRBJ2-4,.,15,once,TRBV5-4,CASSKGQLGKNIQYF,TGTGCCAGCAGCAAAGGACAGTTGGGCAAAAACATTCAGTACTTC
TRBJ2-3,TRBD1,13,few,TRBV6-2/TRBV6-3,CASSYSLTGEQYF,TGTGCCAGCAGTTACTCGCTTACAGGGGAGCAGTATTTT
TRBJ2-3,.,13,.,TRBV7-6,CASSRRRGNTQYF,TGTGCCAGCAGCCGAAGAAGAGGAAATACGCAGTATTTT
TRBJ1-5,TRBD1,15,few,TRBV6-2/TRBV6-3,CASSQYRGGNQPQHF,TGTGCCAGCAGTCAATACAGGGGAGGAAATCAGCCCCAGCATTTT
TRBJ2-3,.,11,few,TRBV4-2,CASSRGAEAYF,TGTGCCAGCAGCCGTGGGGCGGAGGCGTATTTT
TRBJ2-7,TRBD1,15,.,TRBV15,CATSREGQGAGEQYF,TGTGCCACCAGCAGAGAAGGTCAGGGGGCGGGTGAGCAGTACTTC
TRBJ2-5,.,11,.,TRBV29-1,CSVELAVTQYF,TGCAGCGTTGAACTTGCAGTGACCCAGTACTTC
TRBJ2-2,.,11,.,TRBV12-3/TRBV12-4,CAATVTGELFF,TGTGCTGCTACGGTCACCGGGGAGCTGTTTTTT
TRBJ2-1,.,15,.,TRBV6-6,CASGVASEYYNEQFF,TGTGCCAGCGGGGTTGCTAGCGAGTACTACAATGAGCAGTTCTTC
TRBJ2-1,.,13,.,TRBV18,CASSPISYNEQFF,TGTGCCAGCTCACCAATATCGTACAATGAGCAGTTCTTC
TRBJ2-7,.,16,once,TRBV4-2,CASSQDYSRGNYEQYF,TGTGCCAGCAGCCAGGACTACTCCAGGGGGAACTACGAGCAGTACTTC
TRBJ2-7,.,15,few,TRBV7-9,CASSPPGQLSYEQYF,TGTGCCAGCAGCCCGCCGGGACAACTTTCCTACGAGCAGTACTTC
TRBJ2-3,.,13,once,TRBV5-6,CASSLVYADTQYF,TGTGCCAGCAGCTTAGTATATGCAGATACGCAGTATTTT
TRBJ1-1,.,13,.,TRBV6-1,CASSESQNTEAFF,TGTGCCAGCAGTGAAAGTCAGAACACTGAAGCTTTCTTT
TRBJ1-2,TRBD1,15,.,TRBV3-1/TRBV3-2,CASSYRSGGAYGYTF,TGTGCCAGCAGCTATCGATCAGGGGGTGCGTATGGCTACACCTTC
TRBJ1-6,.,18,.,TRBV18,CASSPPNSERQGLSPLHF,TGTGCCAGCTCACCACCGAATTCCGAGAGGCAGGGACTTTCACCCCTCCACTTT
TRBJ2-7,.,11,.,TRBV6-5,CASSTGWEQYF,TGTGCCAGCAGTACCGGGTGGGAGCAGTACTTC
TRBJ2-3,TRBD2,16,.,TRBV7-9,CASSSLERGGADTQYF,TGTGCCAGCAGCTCGTTGGAGCGGGGGGGCGCGGATACGCAGTATTTT
TRBJ1-1,.,14,.,TRBV27,CASTTSEGGTEAFF,TGTGCCAGCACCACCTCGGAGGGGGGCACTGAAGCTTTCTTT
TRBJ1-4,.,15,.,TRBV5-1,CASSGSPSTNEKLFF,TGCGCCAGCAGCGGTAGTCCTTCAACTAATGAAAAACTGTTTTTT
TRBJ2-6,.,17,.,TRBV7-8,CASSRQARSSGANVLTF,TGTGCCAGCAGTAGACAGGCCAGGAGCTCTGGGGCCAACGTCCTGACTTTC
TRBJ2-1,TRBD2,15,.,TRBV11-3,CASSLAGGDHNEQFF,TGTGCCAGCAGCTTAGCCGGGGGGGACCACAATGAGCAGTTCTTC
TRBJ1-5,TRBD1,14,.,TRBV19,CASFTGGVNQPQHF,TGTGCCAGTTTCACAGGGGGCGTGAATCAGCCCCAGCATTTT
TRBJ2-3,.,15,.,TRBV7-9,CASSPSPYYTDTQYF,TGTGCCAGCAGCCCTAGCCCTTACTACACAGATACGCAGTATTTT
TRBJ1-1,.,14,.,TRBV6-5,CASSYSTEDTEAFF,TGTGCCAGCAGTTACTCAACGGAGGACACTGAAGCTTTCTTT
TRBJ2-1,TRBD1,16,few,TRBV7-8,CASSSRTGVPVNEQFF,TGTGCCAGCAGCTCCCGGACAGGGGTTCCGGTCAATGAGCAGTTCTTC
TRBJ1-2,.,13,.,TRBV29-1,CALSPGGLGGYTF,TGCGCTTTATCTCCTGGAGGTTTGGGTGGCTACACCTTC
TRBJ1-1,TRBD1,15,.,TRBV5-8,CASSARGGLWTEAFF,TGTGCCAGCAGCGCGAGAGGGGGCTTGTGGACTGAAGCTTTCTTT
TRBJ2-3,.,13,.,TRBV11-2,CASSLDQRDVQYF,TGTGCCAGCAGCTTAGATCAGAGAGACGTGCAGTATTTT
TRBJ2-5,.,16,.,TRBV5-1,CASSLGDFGEGRTQYF,.
TRBJ1-4,TRBD1,12,.,TRBV7-2,CASSTGVEKLFF,TGTGCCAGCAGCACAGGGGTCGAAAAACTGTTTTTT
TRBJ1-4,TRBD1,14,.,TRBV28,CASSLVGQNEKLFF,TGTGCCAGCAGTTTAGTGGGACAGAATGAAAAACTGTTTTTT
TRBJ1-5,.,15,.,TRBV19,CASSIWQGPDQPQHF,TGTGCCAGTAGTATATGGCAGGGTCCAGATCAGCCCCAGCATTTT
TRBJ2-7,.,11,.,TRBV6-1,CASSQAPEQYF,TGTGCCAGCAGTCAAGCCCCCGAGCAGTACTTC
TRBJ1-1,TRBD1,15,.,TRBV6-2/TRBV6-3,CASSRDRVRGTEAFF,TGTGCCAGCAGTCGGGACAGGGTGCGAGGCACTGAAGCTTTCTTT
TRBJ2-5,TRBD2,18,.,TRBV6-2/TRBV6-3,CASSYSPGTSGRRETQYF,TGTGCCAGCAGTTACTCCCCAGGGACTAGCGGGAGGCGGGAGACCCAGTACTTC
TRBJ1-2,TRBD1,13,.,TRBV19,CASSPQGAYGYTF,TGTGCCAGTAGTCCTCAGGGGGCCTATGGCTACACCTTC
TRBJ2-3,.,14,few,TRBV27,CASGPGGFTDTQYF,TGTGCCAGCGGCCCCGGCGGGTTCACAGATACGCAGTATTTT
TRBJ2-5,.,13,once,TRBV7-9,CASSLGVQETQYF,TGTGCCAGCAGCTTGGGAGTCCAAGAGACCCAGTACTTC
TRBJ1-2,TRBD1,14,.,TRBV6-1,CASSSGQGGYGYTF,TGTGCCAGCAGTTCTGGACAGGGGGGGTATGGCTACACCTTC
TRBJ2-7,TRBD2,16,.,TRBV27,CASSLESGRMVYEQYF,TGTGCCAGCAGTTTGGAAAGCGGGAGGATGGTCTACGAGCAGTACTTC
TRBJ2-1,TRBD2,13,.,TRBV6-5,CASSQTSGRGGFF,TGTGCCAGCAGTCAAACTAGCGGGAGGGGAGGGTTCTTC
TRBJ1-1,TRBD1,13,.,TRBV12-3/TRBV12-4,CASTSQGGLEAFF,TGTGCCAGCACCTCCCAGGGGGGCTTAGAAGCTTTCTTT
TRBJ1-1,.,15,.,TRBV19,CASSMIGGRGTEAFF,TGTGCCAGTAGTATGATAGGGGGTAGGGGCACTGAAGCTTTCTTT
TRBJ2-2,TRBD1,18,.,TRBV4-3,CASSQERTGRGLTGELFF,TGCGCCAGCAGCCAAGAGAGGACGGGCAGGGGGCTCACCGGGGAGCTGTTTTTT
TRBJ2-7,TRBD2,15,.,TRBV5-1,CASSPGLAPAYEQYF,TGCGCCAGCAGCCCAGGACTAGCGCCTGCCTACGAGCAGTACTTC
TRBJ2-7,TRBD2,16,.,TRBV6-5,CASSYGTLAGLYEQYF,TGTGCCAGCAGTTACGGCACATTAGCGGGATTATACGAGCAGTACTTC
TRBJ2-7,TRBD2,16,.,TRBV5-4,CASSPRGGGKTYEQYF,TGTGCCAGCAGCCCAAGGGGCGGGGGGAAAACCTACGAGCAGTACTTC
TRBJ1-1,.,14,.,TRBV6-5,CASSYADRRNKAFF,TGTGCCAGCAGTTACGCTGACAGGCGCAATAAAGCTTTCTTT
TRBJ1-1,.,17,.,TRBV5-1,CASSERRTAREATEAFF,TGCGCCAGCAGTGAACGAAGGACAGCCAGGGAGGCCACTGAAGCTTTCTTT